Below are 24 T cell receptor beta chains sequenced from a single sample in a study of blood T cell repertoires in COVID-19. Clones were sequenced by immunoSEQ multiplex PCR, and TCRdb holds only the in-frame ones, with some missing. The data show about 220,000 clones, approximately 80% seen once. The sequencing sample was made of PBMCs or T cells enriched from blood (not recorded which). These receptors were collected from a woman between 40 and 50 years old with acute COVID-19.

V is TRBV7-6 and J is TRBJ1-3; D unresolved. CDR3 length equals 15 residues. V was shortened by 5 bases and J by 0 bases, with 11 bases between the two germline ends. Germline V gene sequence: CDR1 SGHVS, CDR2 FNYEAQ. The CDR3 DNA follows: TGTGCCAGCAGCATACCGGGATCCTCTGGAAACACCATATATTTT. This sequence encodes CASSIPGSSGNTIYF.

This chain joins TRBV28 and TRBJ2-7; 8 nucleotides align to TRBD1. CDR1 is MDHEN, CDR2 SYDVKM, per germline. The CDR3 is 12 amino acids. J was trimmed by 3 bases and V by 8 bases; bases with no gene match: 3. The CDR3 bases are TGTGCCAGCCGCAGGGGGCTCTACGAGCAGTACTTC. This sequence encodes CASRRGLYEQYF.

This chain joins TRBV5-1 and TRBJ2-1, with 9 bases lining up with TRBD2. CDR3 length equals 15 residues. Germline assignment: CDR1 SGHRS and CDR2 YFSETQ. Trimming at V came to 0 bases and at J to 5 bases, leaving 3 bases not matched to a gene. CDR3 nucleotide sequence: TGCGCCAGCAGCTTGGGACTAGCGGATGACAATGAGCAGTTCTTC. Encoded protein: CASSLGLADDNEQFF.

The chain carries TRBV11-2 and TRBJ2-1, with TRBD2 as a possible D gene (6 bases). Per germline, CDR1 SGHAT and CDR2 FQNNGV. Trimming took off 4 bases at V and 0 bases at J, with 16 bases between the two ends. The CDR3 is 17 residues long. The CDR3 sequence is CASSSVGSGGSYNEQFF. The CDR3 DNA follows: TGTGCCAGCAGCTCCGTTGGTAGCGGAGGCTCCTACAATGAGCAGTTCTTC. Full variable domain (missing parts from reference TRBV11-2 and TRBJ2-1): EAGVAQSPRYKIIEKRQSVAFWCNPISGHATLYWYQQILGQGPKLLIQFQNNGVVDDSQLPKDRFSAERLKGVDSTLKIQPAKLEDSAVYLCASSSVGSGGSYNEQFFGPGTRLTVL.

This chain uses TRBV6-5 with TRBJ1-1, with 7 bases aligning to TRBD1. The ends lost 9 bases at V and 0 bases at J; junction bases unmatched: 4. This CDR3 comprises 13 residues. Germline loops: CDR1 MNHEY, CDR2 SVGAGI. This chain's CDR3 is CASIQGLNTEAFF. CDR3 in DNA: TGTGCCAGTATACAGGGGCTGAACACTGAAGCTTTCTTT.

The chain carries TRBV29-1 and TRBJ1-1; no clear D. The CDR3 totals 11 residues. Trimming cost V 3 bases and J 1 base, with 3 bases left between them. Germline CDR1 reads SQVTM; CDR2 reads ANQGSEA. CDR3 DNA: TGCAGCGTTGACAGGAACACTGAAGCTTTCTTT. It specifies CSVDRNTEAFF.

This chain connects TRBV18 to TRBJ2-1; D is perhaps TRBD1 (5 bases). Germline CDR1 and CDR2: KGHSH and LQKENI. The CDR3 loop spans 14 amino acids. Trimming removed 9 bases from V and 5 bases from J, with 17 bases in between. The CDR3 DNA reads TGTGCCAGTAGGAGACAGAAAATAGACAATGAGCAGTTCTTC. Its protein is CASRRQKIDNEQFF.

J is TRBJ2-5 and V is TRBV19, with D tentatively TRBD1 (6 bases). The germline V and J ends were trimmed by 3 bases and 4 bases, with 9 bases remaining between them. Germline V lookup: CDR1 LNHDA, CDR2 SQIVND (reference sequence). CDR3 length: 13 amino acids. CDR3 DNA: TGTGCCAGTAGTATGACCAGGGGAGAGACCCAGTACTTC. It encodes CASSMTRGETQYF.

This clone was seen a single time. The chain carries TRBV19 and TRBJ1-6; D is undetermined. The CDR3 length is 13 residues. The V end lost 7 bases, the J end lost 10 bases, and 14 bases lay between the germline ends. Germline CDR1 and CDR2: LNHDA and SQIVND (reference sequence). The CDR3 DNA sequence: TGTGCCAGTACAAAACTCGGAGGGTCACCCCTCCACTTT. Residues: CASTKLGGSPLHF.

J is TRBJ1-5 and V is TRBV6-2 or TRBV6-3; the match to TRBD1 covers 9 bases. Per germline, CDR1 MNHEY and CDR2 SVGEGT. This CDR3 has 15 residues. V shed 6 bases, J shed 4 bases, and the junction held 7 bases outside the gene matches. The CDR3 sequence: CASSRTGGGNQPQHF. The DNA of the CDR3 is TGTGCCAGCAGCCGAACAGGGGGCGGGAATCAGCCCCAGCATTTT.

The chain uses TRBV19 and TRBJ1-5; D possibly corresponds to TRBD1 (5 bases). V was shortened by 6 bases and J by 1 base, with 13 bases between the two germline ends. The V gene's germline CDR1 is LNHDA and CDR2 SQIVND (reference sequence). The CDR3 runs to 15 residues. The CDR3 nucleotides read TGTGCCAGTAGCGTATCTCAGGGAAGCAATCAGCCCCAGCATTTT. This codes for CASSVSQGSNQPQHF.

The V gene is TRBV9, the J gene TRBJ2-7, with D possibly being TRBD2 (6 bases). Germline CDR1 is SGDLS and CDR2 is YYNGEE. There are 13 residues in the CDR3. V lost 5 bases, J lost 6 bases, and 15 bases lay in between. This chain's CDR3 is CASSPGTEGEQYF. The CDR3 DNA sequence: TGTGCCAGCAGTCCCGGGACTGAGGGCGAGCAGTACTTC.

The chain uses TRBV20-1 and TRBJ1-1, with D perhaps matching TRBD1 (6 bases). V was shortened by 7 bases and J by 5 bases, with 11 bases between the two germline ends. CDR3 length: 11 amino acids. The germline gives CDR1 DFQATT, CDR2 SNEGSKA (reference sequence). CDR3 coding DNA: TGCAGTGGCAGGGGTGGGACTGAAGCTTTCTTT. Protein: CSGRGGTEAFF.

V and J are TRBV19 and TRBJ2-1; D is possibly TRBD1 (6 bases). Looked up from germline, CDR1 is LNHDA and CDR2 is SQIVND (reference sequence). With 5 bases removed from V and 4 bases from J, the gap between germline ends came to 12 bases. The CDR3 is 14 amino acids. The CDR3 coding sequence is TGTGCCAGTAGTCTTGGACAGAAATACAATGAGCAGTTCTTC. This sequence encodes CASSLGQKYNEQFF.

The V call is TRBV7-2, the J call TRBJ1-3; 7 nucleotides align to TRBD1. J lost 4 bases, V lost 1 base, and 7 bases had no gene match. Per the germline V gene, CDR1 is SGHTA and CDR2 is FQGNSA. The CDR3 has 16 residues. CDR3 DNA: TGTGCCAGCAGCTTAGTAGAGGGGGCGCAGGGAAACACCATATATTTT. It encodes CASSLVEGAQGNTIYF.

This clone was counted between two and nine times. The CDR3 region has the DNA TGCGCCAGCAGCTTGGCCCTAGGACAGGGGTCGGGCTACACCTTC. Its protein product is CASSLALGQGSGYTF. The V call is TRBV5-1, the J call TRBJ1-2, with 9 bases that match TRBD1. The CDR3 runs to 15 residues. The germline V gene encodes CDR1 SGHRS and CDR2 YFSETQ. V was clipped by 0 bases and J by 8 bases; unmatched bases: 8.

This sequence joins TRBV18 and TRBJ2-3; D gene uncertain. The V and J ends lost 4 bases and 6 bases respectively, with 5 bases between them. The CDR3 runs 11 residues. Per the germline V gene, CDR1 is KGHSH and CDR2 is LQKENI. Here the CDR3 DNA reads TGTGCCAGCTCACTCGGGGATACGCAGTATTTT. Its translation: CASSLGDTQYF.

The genes are TRBV7-9 and TRBJ1-1; 7 bases are a match to TRBD1. This CDR3 is built from 16 residues. The V and J ends lost 5 bases and 0 bases, in that order; junction bases with no gene match: 9. Germline CDR1 and CDR2: SEHNR and FQNEAQ (reference sequence). CDR3: CASSTRTGSMNTEAFF. The DNA for the CDR3 is TGTGCCAGCAGCACGCGGACAGGTTCGATGAACACTGAAGCTTTCTTT.

This chain joins TRBV20-1 and TRBJ2-5; the D is unclear. This CDR3 is built from 13 residues. CDR1 DFQATT and CDR2 SNEGSKA come from the germline V gene (reference sequence). V lost 3 bases, J lost 0 bases, and 8 bases lay in between. The CDR3 coding sequence is TGCAGTGCTAGTAGTACAAACCAAGAGACCCAGTACTTC. It is translated as CSASSTNQETQYF.

On this clone: Other DNA sequences of this sample code for an identical CDR3. CDR3 bases: TGTGCCAGCAGTCCAGACAGGGCGAGAGGCTACACCTTC. Amino acid sequence: CASSPDRARGYTF. This chain uses TRBV28 with TRBJ1-2, with 7 bases matching TRBD1. V lost 5 bases, J lost 8 bases, and 8 bases stayed unmatched. Germline assignment: CDR1 MDHEN and CDR2 SYDVKM. The CDR3 length is 13 residues.

This sequence joins TRBV4-3 and TRBJ1-2, with a weak D call TRBD1 (6 bases). The CDR3 is made up of 15 amino acids. V lost 4 bases and J 8 bases, leaving 20 bases between the germline ends. The germline V gene has CDR1 LGHNA and CDR2 YSLEER. CDR3 amino acids: CASSPIQGSRGGYTF. The CDR3 DNA reads TGCGCCAGCAGCCCAATACAGGGAAGTAGAGGAGGCTACACCTTC.

This rearrangement joins TRBV5-1 to TRBJ2-7, with a weak D call TRBD1 (5 bases). This CDR3 is 15 amino acids long. Trimming cost V 1 base and J 1 base, with 12 bases left between them. The germline CDR1 and CDR2 sequences are SGHRS and YFSETQ. CDR3 bases: TGCGCCAGCAGCTTGTACGGCGGACAATCCTACGAGCAGTACTTC. Its protein is CASSLYGGQSYEQYF.

The V call is TRBV19, the J call TRBJ1-6, with no clear D. The ends were cut back, 11 bases at V and 7 bases at J, with 12 bases in the middle. Germline CDR1 reads LNHDA; CDR2 reads SQIVND (reference sequence). This CDR3 region has 12 residues. CDR3 amino acids: CAASGSNSPLHF. Here the CDR3 DNA reads TGTGCCGCCAGCGGGAGCAATTCACCCCTCCACTTT.

CDR3 amino acids: CASRSQGQGDCEKLFF. For the CDR3, the DNA is TGTGCAAGTCGCTCCCAGGGACAGGGGGATTGTGAAAAACTGTTTTTT. The chain links TRBV12-2 to TRBJ1-4; no check of the table's D call, TRBD1, against the DNA was made. TRBV12-2 is a pseudogene locus. The CDR3 extends over 16 amino acids.